This note documents a single TCR beta chain sequence. The germline V gene has CDR1 MNHEY and CDR2 SVGAGI. Trimming cost V 1 base and J 8 bases, with 8 bases left between them. The CDR3 contains 12 residues. The sample comes from a study of CD8 T cells in Susac syndrome. CD8+ and CD4+ blood T cells underwent TCR beta sequencing. FACS enriched CD8+ TEMRA cells, while bulk CD8+ and CD4+ were negatively isolated. After extraction with the RNeasy kit, 0.5 to 1 ug of the RNA was reverse transcribed using random hexamers. TCRdb used MiXCR to reprocess the immunoSEQ multiplex PCR reads, holding one entry per CDR3 protein. The sample includes some 110,000 distinct CDR3 sequences, approximately 93% of them seen just once.

The clonotype comes from a human donor with Susac syndrome. The chain carries TRBV6-5 and TRBJ1-1; no clear D gene. Sequenced sample: CD8+ T cells from PBMCs. The CDR3 spells CASSYYGSEAFF. CDR3 DNA: TGTGCCAGCAGTTACTATGGGAGCGAAGCTTTCTTT.